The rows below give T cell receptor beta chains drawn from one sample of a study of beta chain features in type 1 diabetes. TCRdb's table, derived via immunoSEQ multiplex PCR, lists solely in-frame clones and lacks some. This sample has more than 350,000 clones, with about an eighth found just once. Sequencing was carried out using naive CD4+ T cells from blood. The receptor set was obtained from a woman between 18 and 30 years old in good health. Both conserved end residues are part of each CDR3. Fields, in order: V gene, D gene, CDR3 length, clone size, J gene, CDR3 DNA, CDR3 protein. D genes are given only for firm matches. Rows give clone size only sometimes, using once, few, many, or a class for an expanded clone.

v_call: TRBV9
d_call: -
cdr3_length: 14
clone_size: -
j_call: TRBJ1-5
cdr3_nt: TGTGCCAGCAGCGCCGGGTGGGGCAATCAGCCCCAGCATTTT
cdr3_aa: CASSAGWGNQPQHF

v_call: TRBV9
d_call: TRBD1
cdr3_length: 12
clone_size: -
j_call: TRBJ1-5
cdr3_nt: TGTGCCAGCGGGACAGCTAATCAGCCCCAGCATTTT
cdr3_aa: CASGTANQPQHF

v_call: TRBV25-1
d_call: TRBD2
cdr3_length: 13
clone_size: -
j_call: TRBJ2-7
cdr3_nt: TGTGCCAGCAGTGAATATAACGGGAGGGAGCAGTACTTC
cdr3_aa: CASSEYNGREQYF

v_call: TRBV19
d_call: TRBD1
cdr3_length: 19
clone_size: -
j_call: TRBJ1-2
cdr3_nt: TGTGCCAGTAACATTTGGGGAACAGGGGTAAAAAATTCCAACTATGGCTACACCTTC
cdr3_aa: CASNIWGTGVKNSNYGYTF

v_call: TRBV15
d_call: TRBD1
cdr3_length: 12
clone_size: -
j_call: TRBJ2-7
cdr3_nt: TGTGCCACCAGTCGCAGGGGGTGGGAGCAGTACTTC
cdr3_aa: CATSRRGWEQYF

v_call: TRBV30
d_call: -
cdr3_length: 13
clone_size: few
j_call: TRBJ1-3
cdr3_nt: TGTGCCTGGAGAATCCCCTCTGGAAACACCATATATTTT
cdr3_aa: CAWRIPSGNTIYF

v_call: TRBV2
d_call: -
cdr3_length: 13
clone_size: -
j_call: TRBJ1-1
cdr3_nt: TGTGCCAGCAACCCTTACAAGGGCACTGAAGCTTTCTTT
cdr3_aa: CASNPYKGTEAFF

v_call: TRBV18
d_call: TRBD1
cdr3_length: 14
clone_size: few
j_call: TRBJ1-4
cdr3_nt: TGTGCCAGCTCTCCGGGACAGCCTAATGAAAAACTGTTTTTT
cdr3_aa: CASSPGQPNEKLFF

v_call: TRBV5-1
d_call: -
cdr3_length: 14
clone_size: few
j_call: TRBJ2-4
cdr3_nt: TGCGCCAGCAGCTTGGCCGCGGGCCAAAACATTCAGTACTTC
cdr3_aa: CASSLAAGQNIQYF

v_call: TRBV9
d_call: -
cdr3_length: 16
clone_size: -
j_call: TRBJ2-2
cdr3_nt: TGTGCCAGCAGCGCGCGACAGGTATCGAACACCGGGGAGCTGTTTTTT
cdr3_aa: CASSARQVSNTGELFF